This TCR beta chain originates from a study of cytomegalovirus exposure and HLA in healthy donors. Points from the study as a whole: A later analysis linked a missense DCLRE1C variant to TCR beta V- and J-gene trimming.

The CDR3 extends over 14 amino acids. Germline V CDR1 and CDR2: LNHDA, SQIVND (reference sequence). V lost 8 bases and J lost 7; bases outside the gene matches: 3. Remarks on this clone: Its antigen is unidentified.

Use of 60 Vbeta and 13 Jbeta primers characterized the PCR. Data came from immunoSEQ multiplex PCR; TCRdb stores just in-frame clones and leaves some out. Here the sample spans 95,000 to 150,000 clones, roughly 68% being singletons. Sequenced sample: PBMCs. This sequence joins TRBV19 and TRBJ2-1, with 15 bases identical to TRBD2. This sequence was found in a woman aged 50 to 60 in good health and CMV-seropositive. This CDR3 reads CASRTSGGVNEQFF. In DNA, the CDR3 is TGTGCCAGTCGGACTAGCGGGGGGGTGAATGAGCAGTTCTTC. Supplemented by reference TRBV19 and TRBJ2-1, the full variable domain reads DGGITQSPKYLFRKEGQNVTLSCEQNLNHDAMYWYRQDPGQGLRLIYYSQIVNDFQKGDIAEGYSVSREKKESFPLTVTSAQKNPTAFYLCASRTSGGVNEQFFGPGTRLTVL.